These 25 T cell receptor beta chains were all obtained from the same sample, sequenced in a study of T cell responses to AZD1222 COVID-19 vaccine (dated by TCRdb to the early 2020s). Library generation was performed with the immunoSEQ multiplex PCR assay. The table was pulled from immuneACCESS by TCRdb, which kept in-frame rearrangements only. Such tables lose some clones; where checked, under half of the loss comes from unresolved V genes, and the rest has no known cause. The sample table contains approximately 190,000 clones; only one count was recorded for 90% to 95% of them. Of the sample, about 9.2% falls within the top ten clones. What this sample's time point label stands for: baseline before first vaccination. The specimen comprised peripheral blood, sampled on day 0 of AZD1222 vaccination. The receptors were gathered from an adult in good health.

The chain uses TRBV5-4 and TRBJ2-7, with TRBD1 as a possible D gene (6 bases). Germline loops: CDR1 SGHNT, CDR2 YYREEE (reference sequence). Trimming cost V 0 bases and J 4 bases, with 8 bases left between them. This CDR3 has 13 amino acids. For the CDR3, the DNA is TGTGCCAGCAGCTTGGACAGGGTTTACGAGCAGTACTTC. The encoded protein is CASSLDRVYEQYF. Using reference TRBV5-4 and TRBJ2-7 for the parts outside the CDR3, the full variable domain is ETGVTQSPTHLIKTRGQQVTLRCSSQSGHNTVSWYQQALGQGPQFIFQYYREEENGRGNFPPRFSGLQFPNYSSELNVNALELDDSALYLCASSLDRVYEQYFGPGTRLTVT.

This chain uses TRBV27 with TRBJ2-5; maybe TRBD2 (5 bases). The CDR3 is 15 residues long. The V gene lost 4 bases and the J gene lost 7 bases, with 19 bases spanning the gap. Germline CDR1 is MNHEY and CDR2 is SMNVEV (reference sequence). CDR3 in DNA: TGTGCCAGCAGTTCCCACCGCCTAGCTTATGCGACCCAGTACTTC. Residues: CASSSHRLAYATQYF.

This chain uses TRBV6-5 with TRBJ1-2; 9 nucleotides agree with TRBD1. The CDR3 length is 15 residues. Germline V gives CDR1 MNHEY, CDR2 SVGAGI. The J segment lost 2 bases and the V segment lost 6 bases, leaving 7 bases of the junction unmatched. The CDR3 sequence: CASRPRTGVNYGYTF. The CDR3, as DNA: TGTGCCAGCAGACCTCGGACAGGGGTGAACTATGGCTACACCTTC.

This chain uses TRBV30 with TRBJ2-5; 9 nucleotides match TRBD2. The junction had 9 bases not matched to a gene; V was cut back by 0 bases and J by 4 bases. The germline V gene encodes CDR1 GTSNPN and CDR2 SVGIG (reference sequence). The CDR3 is 16 amino acids. The CDR3 DNA sequence: TGTGCCTGGAGTGTACTGGCGGGAGGGCCACTAGAGACCCAGTACTTC. It yields the protein CAWSVLAGGPLETQYF.

The chain uses TRBV5-1 and TRBJ1-1, with D maybe TRBD1 (5 bases). CDR3 length: 15 residues. Per the germline V gene, CDR1 is SGHRS and CDR2 is YFSETQ. With 3 bases removed from V and 4 bases from J, the gap between germline ends came to 16 bases. The CDR3, as DNA: TGCGCCAGCAGCTCCGAAGGGGTGGCGGGCACTGAAGCTTTCTTT. Its translation is CASSSEGVAGTEAFF.

The V and J genes are TRBV28 and TRBJ2-3, with a possible D match to TRBD2 (5 bases). The CDR3 runs to 15 residues. Trimming cost V 5 bases and J 4 bases, with 16 bases left between them. Germline V gene sequence: CDR1 MDHEN, CDR2 SYDVKM. The CDR3 region is CASSPRGSNADTQYF. The CDR3 DNA sequence: TGTGCCAGCAGTCCCCGGGGTAGCAACGCAGATACGCAGTATTTT.

V gene TRBV11-1 combines with J gene TRBJ2-7, with 7 bases aligning to TRBD2. V gave up 1 base and J gave up 0 bases; unmatched junction bases: 6. Germline V gene data show CDR1 as SGHAT and CDR2 as FQDESV (reference sequence). The CDR3 runs 16 residues. CDR3: CASSLGLAVTSYEQYF. The CDR3 nucleotides read TGTGCCAGCAGCTTAGGTCTAGCGGTCACCTCCTACGAGCAGTACTTC.

The chain uses TRBV18 and TRBJ2-7, with TRBD1 matching over 7 bases. Trimming cost V 4 bases and J 1 base; bases outside gene matches: 16. The CDR3 loop spans 18 amino acids. In germline, CDR1 is KGHSH, CDR2 LQKENI. In DNA, the CDR3 is TGTGCCAGCTCACGCACCAGGGACAGCAGTCAGTTTTCCTACGAGCAGTACTTC. Translation: CASSRTRDSSQFSYEQYF. Based on the CDR3 plus reference TRBV18 and TRBJ2-7, the full variable domain is NAGVMQNPRHLVRRRGQEARLRCSPMKGHSHVYWYRQLPEEGLKFMVYLQKENIIDESGMPKERFSAEFPKEGPSILRIQQVVRGDSAAYFCASSRTRDSSQFSYEQYFGPGTRLTVT.

This clone was detected only once. The gene calls are TRBV11-2 and TRBJ2-2; weak D call: TRBD1 (5 bases). The CDR3 is 15 amino acids. From germline, CDR1 is SGHAT and CDR2 FQNNGV. The V end was cut by 5 bases, the J end by 2 bases, with 12 bases between. The CDR3 DNA is TGTGCCAGCAGCCTCGTAGGACAAAACACCGGGGAGCTGTTTTTT. It codes for CASSLVGQNTGELFF. Based on the CDR3 plus reference TRBV11-2 and TRBJ2-2, the full variable domain is EAGVAQSPRYKIIEKRQSVAFWCNPISGHATLYWYQQILGQGPKLLIQFQNNGVVDDSQLPKDRFSAERLKGVDSTLKIQPAKLEDSAVYLCASSLVGQNTGELFFGEGSRLTVL.

The chain employs TRBV30 and TRBJ2-7; 11 nucleotides line up with TRBD2. V lost 0 bases and J lost 7; bases outside the gene matches: 17. Germline V gives CDR1 GTSNPN, CDR2 SVGIG (reference sequence). CDR3 length equals 18 residues. The CDR3 sequence: CAWSVPTDGLAGRGEQYF. The CDR3, as DNA: TGTGCCTGGAGTGTACCAACAGATGGACTAGCGGGCCGCGGGGAGCAGTACTTC.

The chain uses TRBV19 and TRBJ1-4; the D gene is possibly TRBD1 (5 bases). V dropped 4 bases and J dropped 4 bases, with 10 bases sitting between them. The CDR3 sequence is 14 residues long. The germline V gene has CDR1 LNHDA and CDR2 SQIVND (reference sequence). For the CDR3, the DNA is TGTGCCAGTAGTAGGACATCTCTTAATGAAAAACTGTTTTTT. Protein product: CASSRTSLNEKLFF.

The chain uses TRBV21-1 and TRBJ1-3; the DNA was not used to check the table's D call, TRBD1. TRBV21-1 counts as a pseudogene. The CDR3 consists of 12 residues. CDR3 bases: TGTGCCAGCAGGGGGCTAAGAAACACCATATATTTT. It codes for CASRGLRNTIYF.

The rearrangement joins TRBV19 to TRBJ1-1, with TRBD1 matching 8 bases. This CDR3 comprises 13 residues. Germline V gives CDR1 LNHDA, CDR2 SQIVND (reference sequence). V lost 9 bases to trimming and J lost 1 base; unmatched junction nucleotides: 4. Here the CDR3 reads CASTDRGNTEAFF. The CDR3 DNA reads TGTGCCAGCACTGACAGGGGGAACACTGAAGCTTTCTTT. The entire variable domain, with the rest obtained from reference TRBV19 and TRBJ1-1, is as follows: DGGITQSPKYLFRKEGQNVTLSCEQNLNHDAMYWYRQDPGQGLRLIYYSQIVNDFQKGDIAEGYSVSREKKESFPLTVTSAQKNPTAFYLCASTDRGNTEAFFGQGTRLTVV.

The chain couples TRBV7-2 to TRBJ1-2; TRBD1 matches 7 bases. There are 14 residues in the CDR3. Germline V lookup: CDR1 SGHTA, CDR2 FQGNSA. J gave up 11 bases and V 5 bases, and 14 bases lay outside the gene matches. The CDR3 region is CASSLLRQGRKYTF. CDR3 nucleotides: TGTGCCAGCAGCCTTCTGAGACAGGGAAGGAAGTACACCTTC.

V usage is TRBV4-3 and J usage is TRBJ1-2; D is unclear. The CDR3 extends over 14 amino acids. CDR1 LGHNA and CDR2 YSLEER come from the germline V gene. V lost 1 base, J lost 2 bases, and 8 bases lay in between. For the CDR3, the DNA is TGCGCCAGCAGCCAAGTGCCAGCAAACTATGGCTACACCTTC. Encoded protein: CASSQVPANYGYTF.

In its sample, this clone was seen a few times. J is TRBJ1-1 and V is TRBV6-5, with D uncertain. V lost 0 bases, J lost 1 base, and 9 bases lay in between. CDR3 length equals 15 residues. CDR1 is MNHEY and CDR2 is SVGAGI in the germline V gene. CDR3 protein: CASSYSRLQNTEAFF. The CDR3 DNA reads TGTGCCAGCAGTTACTCCCGACTTCAGAACACTGAAGCTTTCTTT.

J is TRBJ2-7 and V is TRBV11-2; 12 bases map to TRBD2. The CDR3 is 15 residues long. The germline V gene has CDR1 SGHAT and CDR2 FQNNGV. The trim removed 4 bases at V and 3 bases at J, leaving 4 bases unmatched. CDR3 in DNA: TGTGCCAGCAGCTCTCGGACTAGCGGGATCTACGAGCAGTACTTC. It codes for CASSSRTSGIYEQYF.

The chain has TRBV6-5 and TRBJ1-3; D possibly corresponds to TRBD1 (6 bases). Looked up from germline, CDR1 is MNHEY and CDR2 is SVGAGI. The V gene lost 0 bases and the J gene lost 4 bases, with 13 bases spanning the gap. This CDR3 region has 16 residues. This chain's CDR3 is CASSYSWTALGNTIYF. CDR3 in DNA: TGTGCCAGCAGTTACTCGTGGACAGCCTTAGGAAACACCATATATTTT.

This chain joins TRBV24-1 and TRBJ1-2; 8 positions match TRBD1. The CDR3 totals 14 residues. With V trimmed by 3 bases and J by 3 bases, 2 bases remained unmatched. CDR1 and CDR2 from the germline V gene are KGHDR and SFDVKD. The CDR3 loop reads CATSDTTGDYGYTF. The DNA of the CDR3 is TGTGCCACCAGTGATACGACAGGGGACTATGGCTACACCTTC.

This clone was detected only a few times. This chain connects TRBV27 to TRBJ1-2, with 9 positions matching TRBD1. The CDR3 covers 15 residues. The ends lost 5 bases at V and 4 bases at J; junction bases unmatched: 8. Germline assignment: CDR1 MNHEY and CDR2 SMNVEV (reference sequence). The CDR3 bases are TGTGCCAGCAGTCCCCCGGGACAGGGTGTCTATGGCTACACCTTC. Its translation is CASSPPGQGVYGYTF.

The chain employs TRBV4-1 and TRBJ2-7, with D possibly TRBD1 on 6 matching bases. V lost 0 bases and J lost 2, with 11 bases in between. CDR1 and CDR2 from the germline V gene are MGHRA and YSYEKL. The CDR3 spans 15 residues. The chain's CDR3 is CASSQEGQGTYEQYF. Written as DNA, the CDR3 is TGCGCCAGCAGCCAAGAGGGCCAGGGGACCTACGAGCAGTACTTC.

The chain has TRBV2 and TRBJ2-1; D may be TRBD2 (7 bases). Germline CDR1 reads SNHLY; CDR2 reads FYNNEI. There are 16 residues in the CDR3. Trimming left V 5 bases short and J 3 bases short, with 17 bases between. The CDR3 DNA sequence: TGTGCCAGCAGTCCCCGCCGGGGGGCCGGCTACAATGAGCAGTTCTTC. It encodes CASSPRRGAGYNEQFF.

This clone was counted a single time. CDR3 nucleotide sequence: TGTGCCAGCAGTCCGCCGACAGGGCGTGACGGAAACACCATATATTTT. Translating gives CASSPPTGRDGNTIYF. The chain employs TRBV28 and TRBJ1-3; 7 bases map to TRBD1. V trimming: 5 bases; J trimming: 4 bases; junction bases outside the gene matches: 11. Per the germline V gene, CDR1 is MDHEN and CDR2 is SYDVKM. This CDR3 contains 16 residues.

The table lists this clone with a count of one. The V gene is TRBV19, the J gene TRBJ1-2; D gene uncertain. Germline lookup yields CDR1 LNHDA and CDR2 SQIVND (reference sequence). This CDR3 spans 15 amino acids. With 3 bases removed from V and 7 bases from J, the gap between germline ends came to 18 bases. The DNA of the CDR3 is TGTGCCAGTAGTATGTGGACTCGGGAAGGAGGTGGCTACACCTTC. This encodes CASSMWTREGGGYTF. Variable domain in full (rest from reference TRBV19 and TRBJ1-2): DGGITQSPKYLFRKEGQNVTLSCEQNLNHDAMYWYRQDPGQGLRLIYYSQIVNDFQKGDIAEGYSVSREKKESFPLTVTSAQKNPTAFYLCASSMWTREGGGYTFGSGTRLTVV.

The chain combines TRBV19 with TRBJ2-1, with TRBD2 matching over 8 bases. The V gene's germline CDR1 is LNHDA and CDR2 SQIVND (reference sequence). The V gene end was trimmed by 6 bases and the J gene end by 8 bases; junction bases not matched to a gene: 12. CDR3 length: 15 residues. CDR3 bases: TGTGCCAGTAGCGGGACTAGAGATAGGGGCCATGAGCAGTTCTTC. Encoded protein: CASSGTRDRGHEQFF.